This T cell receptor (beta chain) was identified in a study of shared T cell receptors in the human thymus. This clone turned up a few times. J lost 0 bases, V lost 4 bases, and 8 bases had no gene match. Germline lookup yields CDR1 SGHRS and CDR2 YFSETQ. The CDR3 has 17 amino acids. The table came from immunoSEQ multiplex PCR; TCRdb's copy has only in-frame clones and leaves some out. Of some 660,000 clones listed, more than 75% were seen once; the top ten hold about 0.0094%. This sample was also put to use in a study of human thymus T cells. Per that paper: From resections taken during corrective heart surgery, the thymus tissue was obtained. Related research has reported that thymic repertoires overlap highly among unrelated individuals.

The TCR comes from a boy in the first two years of life with a congenital heart defect. This chain uses TRBV5-1 with TRBJ1-3; 9 bases match TRBD1. Sequenced input: thymocytes. The CDR3 coding sequence is TGCGCCAGCAGCGGAGGGGGGACAGGGCCCTCTGGAAACACCATATATTTT. Amino acids: CASSGGGTGPSGNTIYF.